Following are 10 T cell receptor beta chains from one sample sequenced in a study of blood T cells in healthy people across ages. Primers used in a second PCR of roughly 6 to 11 cycles were a sample-barcoded 5' primer and a J-beta primer mix. Via MiXCR, TCRdb re-called the 5' RACE reads, giving one row per CDR3 protein. The sample lists roughly 800,000 distinct CDR3 sequences, roughly 64% occurring once. Material for sequencing was blood. All receptors come from a man aged 30-40 years in good health.

The rearrangement joins TRBV20-1 to TRBJ2-3; D is unclear. The V gene's germline CDR1 is DFQATT and CDR2 SNEGSKA (reference sequence). Trimming took 3 bases from V and 0 from J, leaving 13 bases between them. The CDR3 loop spans 15 amino acids. CDR3 amino acids: CSASGRTRSTDTQYF. Here the CDR3 DNA reads TGCAGTGCTAGCGGGCGAACGCGAAGCACAGATACGCAGTATTTT.

The gene calls are TRBV12-3 or TRBV12-4 and TRBJ2-3; D not resolved. V was cut by 5 bases and J by 6 bases, with 15 bases left in between. The length of the CDR3 is 14 residues. CDR3 residues: CASSPPTSPDTQYF. In nucleotides, the CDR3 is TGTGCCAGCAGTCCACCCACCAGTCCCGATACGCAGTATTTT.

This clonotype showed up just a few times. The CDR3 region has the DNA TGTGCCAGCAGGGAACGCAATGAGCAGTTCTTC. This codes for CASRERNEQFF. This chain joins TRBV12-3 or TRBV12-4 and TRBJ2-1; D is undetermined. Trimming took off 6 bases at V and 6 bases at J, with 6 bases between the two ends. The CDR3 has 11 amino acids.

The chain recombines TRBV10-3 with TRBJ2-7; TRBD2 matches at 7 bases. The J call may be wrong; the DNA end is better matched by TRBJ2-5. This CDR3 comprises 15 residues. Germline V gene data show CDR1 as ENHRY and CDR2 as SYGVKD. CDR3 sequence reads: CAISESVGGLETQYF. Written as DNA, the CDR3 is TGTGCCATCAGTGAGTCGGTCGGGGGGTTAGAGACCCAGTACTTC.

This clonotype was seen a few times. The chain is built from TRBV30 and TRBJ2-7; D not resolved. Between the trimmed V and J ends, which lost 1 base and 9 bases, there was a span of 13 bases. The CDR3 is 12 amino acids. Germline values: CDR1 GTSNPN, CDR2 SVGIG (reference sequence). The CDR3 bases are TGTGCCTGGAGTGGGCAGTGGGCGAGGCAGTACTTC. Amino acid sequence: CAWSGQWARQYF.

The V gene is TRBV20-1, the J gene TRBJ2-1, with 7 bases fitting TRBD2. Germline-derived CDR1 and CDR2 are DFQATT and SNEGSKA (reference sequence). V lost 7 bases and J lost 7; bases outside the gene matches: 4. There are 11 residues in the CDR3. As DNA, the CDR3 is TGCAGTGGGACTAGTAGGAATGAGCAGTTCTTC. Translating it yields CSGTSRNEQFF.

The V gene is TRBV29-1, the J gene TRBJ1-1; the match to TRBD1 covers 9 bases. CDR3 length: 13 residues. The germline V gene encodes CDR1 SQVTM and CDR2 ANQGSEA. V shed 6 bases and J 6 bases; nucleotides not matched to a gene: 8. The CDR3 DNA is TGCAGCGTCGCCACAGGGGGCATGGCTGAAGCTTTCTTT. It yields the protein CSVATGGMAEAFF.

The rearrangement links TRBV7-2 to TRBJ1-6; D remains ambiguous. The CDR3 contains 20 residues. Germline CDR1 is SGHTA and CDR2 is FQGNSA. Trimming removed 1 base from V and 1 base from J, with 20 bases in between. The chain's CDR3 is CASSLGGELSLRSYNSPLHF. The CDR3 nucleotides read TGTGCCAGCAGCTTAGGTGGGGAACTCTCCCTTAGGTCCTATAATTCACCCCTCCACTTT.

The chain joins TRBV12-3 or TRBV12-4 to TRBJ1-1; D remains ambiguous. Trimming took off 3 bases at V and 0 bases at J, with 8 bases between the two ends. The CDR3 length is 14 residues. The CDR3 is CASSFGILNTEAFF. The CDR3 region has the DNA TGTGCCAGCAGTTTCGGAATTTTGAACACTGAAGCTTTCTTT.

This chain joins TRBV7-9 and TRBJ2-7, with TRBD2 matching over 7 bases. The CDR3 runs 16 residues. Per germline, CDR1 SEHNR and CDR2 FQNEAQ (reference sequence). V lost 0 bases and J lost 3; bases outside the gene matches: 8. For the CDR3, the DNA is TGTGCCAGCAGCTTAGCGGTTGGGGAGGGAAACTACGAGCAGTACTTC. Amino acids: CASSLAVGEGNYEQYF.